The next 12 T cell receptor beta chains were all read from a single sample in a study of T cell responses to AZD1222 COVID-19 vaccine. The repertoire was sequenced with immunoSEQ multiplex PCR; TCRdb's copy has only in-frame clones and lacks some. The table lists about 260,000 clones, more than 80% of them singletons. The sample consisted of peripheral blood, taken on day 0 of AZD1222 vaccination. These receptor sequences come from an adult in good health.

This chain joins TRBV28 and TRBJ1-3; no firm D call. Germline-derived CDR1 and CDR2 are MDHEN and SYDVKM. The CDR3 consists of 13 residues. V was clipped by 2 bases and J by 7 bases, with 9 bases between them. CDR3 DNA sequence: TGTGCCAGCAGTTTAATCAGAGGGAACACCATATATTTT. Residues: CASSLIRGNTIYF.

This clone showed up just once. V usage is TRBV20-1 and J usage is TRBJ2-3; D not certain. Germline lookup yields CDR1 DFQATT and CDR2 SNEGSKA (reference sequence). The V end was cut by 6 bases, the J end by 6 bases, with 10 bases between. The CDR3 contains 11 residues. CDR3 DNA sequence: TGCAGTGCCCTTCTGAGGGATACGCAGTATTTT. Translating gives CSALLRDTQYF.

The chain joins TRBV5-1 to TRBJ1-1, with D perhaps TRBD1 (6 bases). Germline V gene lookup returns CDR1 SGHRS and CDR2 YFSETQ. The CDR3 length is 15 residues. Trimming left V 4 bases short and J 4 bases short, with 17 bases between. The CDR3 bases are TGCGCCAGCAGCGTAGGCGGCAGGGGCGGCACTGAAGCTTTCTTT. This codes for CASSVGGRGGTEAFF.

The chain carries TRBV14 and TRBJ1-1; maybe TRBD1 (5 bases). Per the germline V gene, CDR1 is SGHDN and CDR2 is FVKESK. The V and J ends lost 0 bases and 3 bases respectively, with 14 bases between them. The CDR3 contains 16 residues. The CDR3 nucleotides read TGTGCCAGCAGCCAAGACTCAGGGAGGTGGGACACTGAAGCTTTCTTT. Residues: CASSQDSGRWDTEAFF.

V and J are TRBV4-2 and TRBJ1-1, with D possibly being TRBD1 (5 bases). The CDR3 has 13 residues. Germline V gene lookup returns CDR1 LGHNA and CDR2 YNFKEQ. The V end was cut by 5 bases, the J end by 5 bases, with 12 bases between. The CDR3 protein is CASSDRDLTEAFF. The CDR3 region has the DNA TGTGCCAGCAGCGACCGGGACTTGACTGAAGCTTTCTTT.

This clone was seen more than once but under ten times. V usage is TRBV19 and J usage is TRBJ1-3; D ambiguous. The CDR3 loop spans 15 amino acids. CDR1 and CDR2 (germline): LNHDA, SQIVND (reference sequence). Trimming pared 7 bases from V and 2 bases from J, leaving 15 bases between. The DNA of the CDR3 is TGTGCCAGTAAAGAGGGCCTCCTTGCTGGAAACACCATATATTTT. Translated, it gives CASKEGLLAGNTIYF. The full variable domain, completed using reference TRBV19 and TRBJ1-3, is DGGITQSPKYLFRKEGQNVTLSCEQNLNHDAMYWYRQDPGQGLRLIYYSQIVNDFQKGDIAEGYSVSREKKESFPLTVTSAQKNPTAFYLCASKEGLLAGNTIYFGEGSWLTVV.

This chain connects TRBV7-2 to TRBJ1-2; tentatively, D is TRBD1 (5 bases). This CDR3 is 12 amino acids long. Germline V gene lookup returns CDR1 SGHTA and CDR2 FQGNSA. Trimming took off 5 bases at V and 10 bases at J, with 14 bases between the two ends. The DNA of the CDR3 is TGTGCCAGCAGCCTCAGGGACGGCTACTACACCTTC. Its translation is CASSLRDGYYTF.

This clone was seen a single time. V gene TRBV5-1 combines with J gene TRBJ2-1; no reliable D call. The V and J ends lost 0 bases and 5 bases respectively, with 12 bases between them. CDR3 length: 15 residues. The germline V gene encodes CDR1 SGHRS and CDR2 YFSETQ. The CDR3 reads CASSLGGIGNNEQFF. The CDR3 coding sequence is TGCGCCAGCAGCTTGGGTGGGATTGGCAACAATGAGCAGTTCTTC. Full variable domain (missing parts from reference TRBV5-1 and TRBJ2-1): KAGVTQTPRYLIKTRGQQVTLSCSPISGHRSVSWYQQTPGQGLQFLFEYFSETQRNKGNFPGRFSGRQFSNSRSEMNVSTLELGDSALYLCASSLGGIGNNEQFFGPGTRLTVL.

This chain uses TRBV5-1 with TRBJ2-7; TRBD1 matches at 9 bases. The CDR3 spans 15 residues. V dropped 1 base and J dropped 5; count of bases not matched to a gene: 7. Germline V gene data show CDR1 as SGHRS and CDR2 as YFSETQ. For the CDR3, the DNA is TGCGCCAGCAGCTTGTCAGGGACAGGGAACCACGAGCAGTACTTC. This sequence encodes CASSLSGTGNHEQYF.

The chain employs TRBV6-5 and TRBJ2-7; 8 bases are shared with TRBD2. With V trimmed by 8 bases and J by 6 bases, 15 bases remained unmatched. Germline lookup yields CDR1 MNHEY and CDR2 SVGAGI. The CDR3 loop spans 15 amino acids. CDR3 sequence reads: CASGAGGSGNGEQYF. The DNA of the CDR3 is TGTGCCAGCGGAGCCGGGGGTAGCGGGAACGGCGAGCAGTACTTC.

V and J are TRBV24-1 and TRBJ2-1; no clear D. CDR1 and CDR2 from the germline V gene are KGHDR and SFDVKD. This CDR3 is built from 15 residues. V shed 2 bases and J shed 5 bases, with 12 bases lying between them. This CDR3 reads CATSDSGGGDNEQFF. CDR3 DNA: TGTGCCACCAGTGATTCTGGTGGCGGCGACAATGAGCAGTTCTTC.

The rearrangement links TRBV7-9 to TRBJ1-1, with unresolved D. CDR1 SEHNR and CDR2 FQNEAQ come from the germline V gene (reference sequence). The germline V and J ends were trimmed by 0 bases and 0 bases, with 5 bases remaining between them. The CDR3 runs 14 residues. The CDR3 nucleotides read TGTGCCAGCAGCTTAGCTGCGTTGAACACTGAAGCTTTCTTT. Protein sequence: CASSLAALNTEAFF.